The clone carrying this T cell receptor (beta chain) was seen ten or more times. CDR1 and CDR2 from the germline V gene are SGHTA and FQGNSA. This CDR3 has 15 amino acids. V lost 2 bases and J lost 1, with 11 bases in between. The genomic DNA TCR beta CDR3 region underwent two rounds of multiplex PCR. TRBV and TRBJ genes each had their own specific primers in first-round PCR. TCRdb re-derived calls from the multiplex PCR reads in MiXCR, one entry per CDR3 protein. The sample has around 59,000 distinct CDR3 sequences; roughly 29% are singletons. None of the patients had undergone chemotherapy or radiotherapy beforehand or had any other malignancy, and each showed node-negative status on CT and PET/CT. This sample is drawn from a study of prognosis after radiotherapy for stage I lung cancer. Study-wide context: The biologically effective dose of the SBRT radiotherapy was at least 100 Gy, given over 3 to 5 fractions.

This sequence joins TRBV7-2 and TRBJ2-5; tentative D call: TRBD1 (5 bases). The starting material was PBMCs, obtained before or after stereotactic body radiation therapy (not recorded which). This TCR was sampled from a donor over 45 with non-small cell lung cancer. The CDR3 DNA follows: TGTGCCAGCAGCTTATATCTGGGGCTCCAAGAGACCCAGTACTTC. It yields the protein CASSLYLGLQETQYF.